This record looks at one TCR beta chain sequence and its context. The target antigen is unknown. These data are taken from a study of T cells in Graves' hyperthyroidism and ophthalmopathy. Across the study: Before treatment of any kind, peripheral blood was taken at initial diagnosis. Study-level points and caveats: Most expanded thyroid clonotypes above 0.001 also appeared in blood.

Trimming left V 1 base short and J 2 bases short, with 10 bases between. The germline V gene encodes CDR1 LGHNA and CDR2 YSLEER. CDR3 length equals 15 residues. The source material, RNA transcripts, was used to amplify TCR beta CDR3 regions. An initial round of RT-PCR targeting the TCR CDR3 relied on the HTBI primer set. TCRdb passed the multiplex PCR reads through MiXCR, listing each CDR3 protein once. The sample comprises approximately 300,000 distinct CDR3 sequences, 15% to 20% of which are singletons, and over 45% rests with the top ten. A Clinical Activity Score of at least 3, a NOSPECS grade of at least 4 and a duration under 3 months were recorded in the ophthalmopathy patients. A patient was excluded if there was uncontrolled infection, other autoimmune disease, pregnancy or lactation.

The source of this sequence is a woman aged 60-70 years with Graves' ophthalmopathy. The sample consisted of blood. The chain couples TRBV4-3 to TRBJ2-3, with D possibly TRBD2 on 5 matching bases. CDR3 coding DNA: TGCGCCAGCAGCCAAGGAGGGTCTTTCACAGATACGCAGTATTTT. Its translation is CASSQGGSFTDTQYF.